This TCR beta chain appears in the sequencing data of a study of blood T cells in healthy people across ages. Notes on the study in general: The study could not conclusively compare naive and antigen-experienced cells, given its unsorted PBMCs.

It was with a sample-barcoded 5' primer and a J-beta primer mix that a second PCR of roughly 7 to 12 cycles was run. Researchers report that a template-switch adaptor with 12 random nucleotides tagged each cDNA molecule. Each single sample gave us at least 3 million CDR3-containing paired-end reads. TCRdb re-called the 5' RACE reads with MiXCR, one entry per CDR3 protein. The repertoire holds about 1.8 million distinct CDR3 sequences, with about 50% as singletons. Each donor gave 9 to 10 milliliters of peripheral blood. Details on this clonotype: Its cognate antigen is unknown. The junction shows a germline mismatch at one end, possibly a read error.

The CDR3 contains 14 residues. Germline CDR1 PRHDT, CDR2 FYEKMQ (reference sequence). Material for sequencing was blood. This TCR was recovered from a woman in her thirties or forties in good health. The chain combines TRBV13 with TRBJ2-1; 7 positions agree with TRBD2. The CDR3 nucleotides are TGTGCCGGCAGCCCTCCTTTCGGGGGGAATGAGCAGTTCTTC. Translation gives CAGSPPFGGNEQFF.